These 21 T cell receptor beta chains came from one sample sequenced in a study of beta chain features in type 1 diabetes. Since all of the isolated RNA was reverse transcribed, expressed TCRB transcripts were what got sequenced. Using immunoSEQ multiplex PCR, the repertoire was profiled, and TCRdb retains in-frame clones only, with some absent. Of 300,000 to 400,000 clones listed, roughly 12% were seen once; the top ten hold roughly 0.017%. The sample was naive CD4+ T cells from blood. The receptors were sampled from a man younger than 30 in good health.

The chain couples TRBV11-2 to TRBJ2-2; 7 bases agree with TRBD2. The CDR3 runs to 16 residues. CDR1 and CDR2 from the germline V gene are SGHAT and FQNNGV. Trimming at V came to 3 bases and at J to 4 bases, leaving 8 bases not matched to a gene. The CDR3 sequence: CASSFRLATSTGELFF. In DNA, the CDR3 is TGTGCCAGCAGCTTCCGACTAGCCACCAGCACCGGGGAGCTGTTTTTT.

This clone was counted between two and nine times. The chain uses TRBV18 and TRBJ1-2, with a weak D call TRBD1 (6 bases). This CDR3 contains 14 residues. Germline V gene sequence: CDR1 KGHSH, CDR2 LQKENI. The germline V and J ends were trimmed by 0 bases and 7 bases, with 12 bases remaining between them. As DNA, the CDR3 is TGTGCCAGCTCACCACCTGGGACACCCAGTGGCTACACCTTC. Residues: CASSPPGTPSGYTF.

With respect to this clone: The junction and the germline gene differ at one end; a read error may be behind it. J is TRBJ2-7 and V is TRBV7-2; D remains ambiguous. This CDR3 contains 15 residues. Germline lookup yields CDR1 SGHTA and CDR2 FQGNSA. The CDR3 sequence is CASSQDWQSQYEQYF. CDR3 in DNA: TGCGCCAGCAGCCAAGATTGGCAGTCTCAGTACGAGCAGTACTTC.

This clone appeared a few times. The chain carries TRBV7-2 and TRBJ2-5; TRBD1 aligns across 8 bases. Germline V lookup: CDR1 SGHTA, CDR2 FQGNSA. V was clipped by 3 bases and J by 5 bases; unmatched bases: 5. The CDR3 has 14 residues. CDR3 residues: CASSFNQGAETQYF. CDR3 DNA: TGTGCCAGCAGCTTCAACCAGGGGGCCGAGACCCAGTACTTC.

This clone was recorded a few times. V and J are TRBV30 and TRBJ1-3; D remains unclear. CDR3 length: 15 residues. Between the trimmed V and J ends, which lost 1 base and 0 bases, there was a span of 10 bases. Germline V lookup: CDR1 GTSNPN, CDR2 SVGIG (reference sequence). The CDR3 is CAWSAGDFSGNTIYF. As DNA, the CDR3 is TGTGCCTGGAGTGCAGGCGATTTCTCTGGAAACACCATATATTTT. The variable domain in full, completed from reference TRBV30 and TRBJ1-3, reads SQTIHQWPATLVQPVGSPLSLECTVEGTSNPNLYWYRQAAGRGLQLLFYSVGIGQISSEVPQNLSASRPQDRQFILSSKKLLLSDSGFYLCAWSAGDFSGNTIYFGEGSWLTVV.

This clone was counted between two and nine times. The V call is TRBV25-1, the J call TRBJ2-3, with TRBD2 matching over 8 bases. V gave up 2 bases and J gave up 3 bases; unmatched junction bases: 7. The germline V gene has CDR1 MGHDK and CDR2 SYGVNS. This CDR3 spans 16 amino acids. CDR3 DNA sequence: TGTGCCAGCAGTGAAAGGCGGGAGGTCAGTACAGATACGCAGTATTTT. Protein product: CASSERREVSTDTQYF.

This clone was detected only a few times. This rearrangement joins TRBV7-2 to TRBJ2-7, with D perhaps TRBD1 (6 bases). Trimming stripped 1 base from V and 3 bases from J, with 13 bases between. CDR1 and CDR2 from the germline V gene are SGHTA and FQGNSA. The CDR3 spans 15 residues. CDR3 sequence reads: CASSLVQGGIYEQYF. CDR3 nucleotides: TGTGCCAGCAGCTTAGTTCAAGGGGGTATCTACGAGCAGTACTTC.

This clone was detected a few times. Other DNA sequences in the same sample also yield this CDR3. The genes are TRBV30 and TRBJ1-2; D call uncertain. Per the germline V gene, CDR1 is GTSNPN and CDR2 is SVGIG (reference sequence). Trimming shortened V by 0 bases and J by 4 bases, and 6 bases separated the two germline ends. This CDR3 comprises 12 residues. Here the CDR3 DNA reads TGTGCCTGGAGTGTTTCCAGCTATGGCTACACCTTC. Translation: CAWSVSSYGYTF.

This chain joins TRBV2 and TRBJ2-3; 8 bases are shared with TRBD2. There are 16 residues in the CDR3. Per germline, CDR1 SNHLY and CDR2 FYNNEI. J lost 4 bases, V lost 9 bases, and 15 bases had no gene match. CDR3 loop: CARGRLGLGFADTQYF. CDR3 bases: TGTGCCAGAGGAAGGCTGGGACTAGGTTTTGCAGATACGCAGTATTTT.

This chain connects TRBV28 to TRBJ1-2, with D tentatively TRBD1 (5 bases). The length of the CDR3 is 16 residues. CDR1 and CDR2 from the germline V gene are MDHEN and SYDVKM. Between the trimmed V and J ends, which lost 6 bases and 0 bases, there was a span of 17 bases. The chain's CDR3 is CASSPPNRRTNYGYTF. The CDR3 coding sequence is TGTGCCAGCAGCCCACCCAACAGGAGAACTAACTATGGCTACACCTTC.

This clone has just a few counts. The chain employs TRBV7-2 and TRBJ2-3; possible D gene TRBD1, 6 bases. In germline, CDR1 is SGHTA, CDR2 FQGNSA. The CDR3 is 18 residues long. Trimming took 1 base from V and 2 from J, leaving 19 bases between them. The CDR3 loop reads CASSLVRMRGSVTDTQYF. The CDR3 bases are TGTGCCAGCAGCTTAGTCCGGATGAGGGGGTCCGTCACAGATACGCAGTATTTT.

The chain couples TRBV7-2 to TRBJ2-5; tentatively, D is TRBD2 (6 bases). The germline V gene encodes CDR1 SGHTA and CDR2 FQGNSA. Trimming took 2 bases from V and 3 from J, leaving 10 bases between them. CDR3 length equals 14 residues. In DNA form, the CDR3 reads TGTGCCAGCAGCTTAATGGGACTTAAAGAGACCCAGTACTTC. Protein product: CASSLMGLKETQYF.

The chain uses TRBV28 and TRBJ2-6; 7 bases align to TRBD1. There are 17 residues in the CDR3. Per the germline V gene, CDR1 is MDHEN and CDR2 is SYDVKM. Losses at the gene ends were 5 bases for V and 2 bases for J; bases not matched to a gene: 9. The CDR3, as DNA: TGTGCCAGCAGTGCCTGGACAGGAGGCACTGGGGCCAACGTCCTGACTTTC. It specifies CASSAWTGGTGANVLTF.

This chain links TRBV7-6 with TRBJ1-4; 7 positions match TRBD1. Germline V gene sequence: CDR1 SGHVS, CDR2 FNYEAQ. After removal of 5 bases from V and 5 bases from J, the junction contained 11 bases not matched to a gene. This CDR3 is 16 amino acids long. For the CDR3, the DNA is TGTGCCAGCAGCCAGATGACGGGACAGACAAATGAAAAACTGTTTTTT. Translating it yields CASSQMTGQTNEKLFF.

This CDR3 is CASSRRRGPTGTDTQYF. DNA of the CDR3: TGTGCCAGCAGCCGCCGTAGGGGACCGACAGGGACAGATACGCAGTATTTT. The V gene is TRBV11-1, the J gene TRBJ2-3; TRBD1 matches 7 bases. V lost 5 bases, J lost 3 bases, and 14 bases stayed unmatched. Per germline, CDR1 SGHAT and CDR2 FQDESV (reference sequence). There are 17 residues in the CDR3.

This clone was found a few times. V usage is TRBV29-1 and J usage is TRBJ1-6; TRBD1 matches at 8 bases. There are 14 residues in the CDR3. Germline-derived CDR1 and CDR2 are SQVTM and ANQGSEA. The ends lost 7 bases at V and 8 bases at J; junction bases unmatched: 10. In DNA form, the CDR3 reads TGCAGCGCCCGGACAGGGTCCCCGGATTCACCCCTCCACTTT. Its protein is CSARTGSPDSPLHF. Full variable domain (rest looked up from reference TRBV29-1 and TRBJ1-6): SAVISQKPSRDICQRGTSLTIQCQVDSQVTMMFWYRQQPGQSLTLIATANQGSEATYESGFVIDKFPISRPNLTFSTLTVSNMSPEDSSIYLCSARTGSPDSPLHFGNGTRLTVT.

V gene TRBV5-1 combines with J gene TRBJ2-3, with 9 bases lining up with TRBD2. J gave up 2 bases and V 4 bases, and 11 bases lay outside the gene matches. This CDR3 has 17 amino acids. Per the germline V gene, CDR1 is SGHRS and CDR2 is YFSETQ. Here the CDR3 reads CASSVEGRTSDTDTQYF. Here the CDR3 DNA reads TGCGCCAGCAGCGTAGAGGGGCGGACTAGCGACACAGATACGCAGTATTTT.

The sample holds a few counts of this clone. The chain is built from TRBV11-2 and TRBJ2-1; possibly TRBD2 for D (5 bases). V shed 3 bases and J shed 4 bases, with 13 bases lying between them. Germline assignment: CDR1 SGHAT and CDR2 FQNNGV. The CDR3 contains 15 residues. The CDR3 loop is CASSFRGLGYNEQFF. The CDR3 DNA reads as TGTGCCAGCAGCTTTCGAGGGTTAGGGTACAATGAGCAGTTCTTC.

The chain has TRBV6-4 and TRBJ1-3, with TRBD1 identical over 9 bases. This CDR3 region has 15 residues. Germline loops: CDR1 MRHNA, CDR2 SNTAGT. The J segment lost 2 bases and the V segment lost 4 bases, leaving 3 bases of the junction unmatched. The CDR3, as DNA: TGTGCCAGCAGTGGGGACAGGGCCCCTGGAAACACCATATATTTT. This translates into CASSGDRAPGNTIYF.

This clone showed up just a few times. The chain links TRBV6-5 to TRBJ2-1; weak D call: TRBD2 (6 bases). Trimming took off 6 bases at V and 8 bases at J, with 8 bases between the two ends. Germline CDR1 reads MNHEY; CDR2 reads SVGAGI. The CDR3 is 11 amino acids. This chain's CDR3 is CASSRRDEQFF. In DNA form, the CDR3 reads TGTGCCAGCAGCCGGAGGGATGAGCAGTTCTTC.

This clone was observed a few times. V and J are TRBV7-2 and TRBJ1-5; D gene unclear. Germline V gene sequence: CDR1 SGHTA, CDR2 FQGNSA. V was cut by 1 base and J by 7 bases, with 5 bases left in between. The CDR3 is 12 residues long. In DNA, the CDR3 is TGTGCCAGCAGCTTAGACCGGCAGCCCCAGCATTTT. Protein sequence: CASSLDRQPQHF.